Sequencing of this T cell receptor beta chain was carried out in a study of blood T cell repertoires in COVID-19. Study overall: The United States, Italy and Spain supplied acute and convalescent COVID-19 samples. The analysed material was cDNA or gDNA that came from T cells, B-cell-depleted T cells, or PBMCs.

V lost 1 base, J lost 0 bases, and 7 bases lay in between. Germline values: CDR1 MNHEY, CDR2 SMNVEV (reference sequence). The CDR3 is 15 amino acids. Per the original methods: Amplification of reference gene primers provided the estimated nucleated cell counts. Profiling relied on immunoSEQ multiplex PCR, and the TCRdb table lists in-frame clones only, not all of them. V, J and clone size are those of that table, while D and trimming were read from the DNA. The sample has approximately 290,000 clones; roughly 90% are singletons. The rearrangement uses TRBV27 and TRBJ1-5, with TRBD1 as a possible D gene (5 bases). Material: peripheral blood. The source is a man between 18 and 35 years old with active or convalescent COVID-19. The CDR3 region has the DNA TGTGCCAGCAGTTTATGGGGCTATAGCAATCAGCCCCAGCATTTT. This sequence encodes CASSLWGYSNQPQHF.